The 6 T cell receptor beta chains listed next were all sequenced from one sample in a study of blood T cell repertoires in COVID-19. Only in-frame clones appear in the TCRdb table, and some are missing; sequencing was by immunoSEQ multiplex PCR. Found here are about 82,000 clones, about four fifths of them singletons; the top ten hold 12%. Sequencing input: peripheral blood. Receptors originate from a middle-aged woman with active or convalescent COVID-19.

The V gene is TRBV6-2 or TRBV6-3, the J gene TRBJ2-1; 14 bases fit TRBD2. The CDR3 is made up of 16 amino acids. J gave up 7 bases and V 3 bases, and 5 bases lay outside the gene matches. Per the germline V gene, CDR1 is MNHEY and CDR2 is SVGEGT. The CDR3 here is CASSYRLAGGWNEQFF. CDR3 sequence (DNA): TGTGCCAGCAGTTATCGACTAGCGGGGGGGTGGAATGAGCAGTTCTTC.

The chain uses TRBV19 and TRBJ2-4; D gene unclear. V was pared by 3 bases and J by 6 bases, with 9 bases between. The CDR3 extends over 13 amino acids. CDR1 is LNHDA and CDR2 is SQIVND in the germline V gene (reference sequence). The CDR3 sequence: CASSITPRNIQYF. The CDR3 nucleotides read TGTGCCAGTAGTATCACCCCCAGAAACATTCAGTACTTC.

This rearrangement joins TRBV9 to TRBJ2-7, with 7 bases matching TRBD1. Germline CDR1 reads SGDLS; CDR2 reads YYNGEE. Germline trimming cut 4 bases from V and 6 bases from J; bases unmatched to any gene: 10. This CDR3 contains 14 residues. The CDR3 protein is CASSPSTGSGEQYF. The CDR3 DNA reads TGTGCCAGCAGCCCCTCGACAGGGTCCGGCGAGCAGTACTTC.

The J gene is TRBJ1-1, the V gene TRBV27; D may be TRBD1 (6 bases). V lost 5 bases and J 3 bases, leaving 13 bases between the germline ends. This CDR3 is built from 14 residues. Germline V lookup: CDR1 MNHEY, CDR2 SMNVEV (reference sequence). The CDR3 bases are TGTGCCAGCAGTCTACAGGGTAGGTACACTGAAGCTTTCTTT. This gives the protein CASSLQGRYTEAFF.

This chain uses TRBV6-5 with TRBJ2-2, with D tentatively TRBD1 (6 bases). Trimming cost V 2 bases and J 0 bases, with 10 bases left between them. Germline-derived CDR1 and CDR2 are MNHEY and SVGAGI. The CDR3 is 16 amino acids. CDR3 in DNA: TGTGCCAGCAGTTACGACAGGTTCTCGAACACCGGGGAGCTGTTTTTT. The encoded protein is CASSYDRFSNTGELFF.

The gene calls are TRBV11-2 and TRBJ1-4, with 8 bases aligning to TRBD1. Trimming removed 6 bases from V and 8 bases from J; junction bases left unmatched: 8. The length of the CDR3 is 14 residues. The germline V gene has CDR1 SGHAT and CDR2 FQNNGV. CDR3 protein: CASSAGTGGEKLFF. CDR3 DNA: TGTGCCAGCAGTGCCGGGACAGGCGGGGAAAAACTGTTTTTT. Together with reference TRBV11-2 and TRBJ1-4, the CDR3 gives the full variable domain: EAGVAQSPRYKIIEKRQSVAFWCNPISGHATLYWYQQILGQGPKLLIQFQNNGVVDDSQLPKDRFSAERLKGVDSTLKIQPAKLEDSAVYLCASSAGTGGEKLFFGSGTQLSVL.